This T cell receptor beta chain was sequenced in a study of blood T cell repertoires in COVID-19. Study details: Acute and convalescent COVID-19 specimens originated in the United States, Italy and Spain. Sources were T cells, B-cell-depleted T cells, or PBMCs; the material itself was cDNA or gDNA.

Concerning this clone itself: This may come from a read error, since a much larger clone is one base off.

J was trimmed by 3 bases and V by 6 bases; bases with no gene match: 3. CDR1 and CDR2 (germline): MRHNA, SNTAGT. This CDR3 has 13 residues. In the original analysis: Estimated nucleated cell counts came from reference gene primer amplification. Method: immunoSEQ multiplex PCR; TCRdb's copy keeps in-frame clones and lacks some. V and J calls and clone size are those listed in that table; D and trimming were worked out from the DNA. The repertoire holds about 100,000 clones, with around four fifths as singletons. The receptor was isolated from a man aged 70 or older with active or convalescent COVID-19. V usage is TRBV6-4 and J usage is TRBJ2-3, with 7 bases aligning to TRBD1. Sequencing was done on a sample of peripheral blood. The CDR3 region is CASSAQGTDTQYF. CDR3 DNA: TGTGCCAGCAGCGCACAGGGGACAGATACGCAGTATTTT.